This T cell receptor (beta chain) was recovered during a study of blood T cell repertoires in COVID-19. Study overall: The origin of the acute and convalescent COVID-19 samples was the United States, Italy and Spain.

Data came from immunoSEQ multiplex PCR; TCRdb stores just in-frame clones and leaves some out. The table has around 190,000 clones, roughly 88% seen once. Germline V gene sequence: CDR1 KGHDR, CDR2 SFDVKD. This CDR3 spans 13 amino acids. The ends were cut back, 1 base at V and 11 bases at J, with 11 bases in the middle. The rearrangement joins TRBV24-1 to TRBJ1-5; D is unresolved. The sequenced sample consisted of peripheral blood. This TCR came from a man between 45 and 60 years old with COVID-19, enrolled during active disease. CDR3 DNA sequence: TGTGCCACCAGTGATTTCCATGAGTTTGCCCAGCATTTT. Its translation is CATSDFHEFAQHF.